This T cell receptor beta chain was sequenced during a study of blood T cell repertoires in COVID-19. In the study overall: Samples of COVID-19 (acute and convalescent) were obtained from the United States, Italy and Spain.

Method: immunoSEQ multiplex PCR; TCRdb's copy keeps in-frame clones and lacks some. The sample records fewer than 150,000 clones, 85% to 90% being singletons. The CDR3 is 14 amino acids. Germline lookup yields CDR1 LNHNV and CDR2 YYDKDF (reference sequence). Trimming removed 1 base from V and 5 bases from J, with 9 bases in between. Sample: peripheral blood. The origin of this receptor is a woman in her forties or fifties with acute or convalescent COVID-19. V usage is TRBV15 and J usage is TRBJ1-3; D is perhaps TRBD1 (5 bases). CDR3 nucleotides: TGTGCCACCAGCAGAGTCAGGGCCCGAAACACCATATATTTT. Its translation: CATSRVRARNTIYF.